This is a list of T cell receptor beta chains from one sample in a study of blood T cell repertoires in COVID-19. Assay used: immunoSEQ multiplex PCR; TCRdb lists only in-frame clones, some missing. The sample shows under 45,000 clones, 65% to 90% of them seen only once. Source material: peripheral blood. Source of these receptors: a man in his forties or fifties with active COVID-19. Both conserved end residues are part of each CDR3. The order of the fields is clone size, D gene, V gene, J gene, CDR3 protein, CDR3 DNA. The D gene is left open where the match is weak. Size is omitted from some rows. Given values are once, few, many or a class for expanded clones.

>NA|TRBD1|TRBV10-3|TRBJ1-2
CAISEIGTGSYGYTF
TGTGCCATCAGTGAGATAGGGACAGGGTCCTATGGCTACACCTTC
>NA|TRBD2|TRBV29-1|TRBJ2-7
CSVDLAGAREQYF
TGCAGCGTTGACCTAGCGGGAGCTAGAGAGCAGTACTTC
>NA|TRBD2|TRBV11-2|TRBJ2-7
CASSPGLASYEQYF
TGTGCCAGCAGCCCGGGACTAGCGAGCTACGAGCAGTACTTC
>NA|NA|TRBV18|TRBJ2-7
CASSPFDRLNEQYF
TGTGCCAGCTCACCTTTTGACAGGCTCAACGAGCAGTACTTC
>NA|TRBD1|TRBV6-5|TRBJ2-7
CASSWDSSYEQYF
TGTGCCAGCAGTTGGGACAGCTCCTACGAGCAGTACTTC
>NA|NA|TRBV18|TRBJ1-5
CASSPPPVGRFRNQPQHF
TGTGCCAGCTCACCACCTCCGGTGGGGCGGTTCCGCAATCAGCCCCAGCATTTT
>NA|NA|TRBV2|TRBJ1-6
CASRSRGDSPLHF
TGTGCCAGCAGGAGCAGGGGAGATTCACCCCTCCACTTT
>NA|TRBD1|TRBV27|TRBJ2-1
CASSFPGQEYNEQFF
TGTGCCAGCAGTTTTCCGGGACAGGAGTACAATGAGCAGTTCTTC
>NA|NA|TRBV7-9|TRBJ2-1
CASSLGDSSYNEQFF
TGTGCCAGCAGCTTAGGAGACTCCTCCTACAATGAGCAGTTCTTC
>NA|NA|TRBV28|TRBJ1-5
CASTPGGFGLGQPQHF
TGTGCCAGCACTCCCGGGGGGTTTGGGTTAGGACAGCCCCAGCATTTT
>NA|NA|TRBV3-1/TRBV3-2|TRBJ2-1
CASSPPGSYNEQFF
TGTGCCAGCAGCCCTCCAGGGTCCTACAATGAGCAGTTCTTC
>NA|NA|TRBV24-1|TRBJ2-3
CATGRGLSTDTQYF
TGTGCCACCGGGCGGGGTCTTAGCACAGATACGCAGTATTTT
>NA|TRBD1|TRBV5-6|TRBJ2-2
CASSPTQGAKNTGELFF
TGTGCCAGCAGCCCGACCCAGGGGGCAAAGAACACCGGGGAGCTGTTTTTT
>few|TRBD2|TRBV7-9|TRBJ2-1
CASSLVAGGLRSSYNEQFF
TGTGCCAGCAGCTTAGTAGCGGGAGGGCTACGATCTTCCTACAATGAGCAGTTCTTC
>NA|NA|TRBV5-1|TRBJ2-3
CASSLNRQGWGDTQYF
TGCGCCAGCAGCTTGAATAGGCAGGGCTGGGGAGATACGCAGTATTTT
>NA|TRBD1|TRBV7-2|TRBJ2-7
CASSLDLVRGRGYEQYF
TGTGCCAGCAGCTTAGATTTAGTAAGGGGGCGCGGCTACGAGCAGTACTTC
>NA|NA|TRBV4-1|TRBJ2-2
CASSHPPHGLRDTGELFF
TGCGCCAGCAGCCACCCGCCCCACGGGCTGAGGGACACCGGGGAGCTGTTTTTT
>NA|TRBD1|TRBV28|TRBJ2-7
CASTQDRGRAEQYF
TGTGCCAGCACTCAGGACAGGGGGCGCGCCGAGCAGTACTTC
>NA|TRBD2|TRBV7-3|TRBJ2-1
CASSRIAGGGSEQFF
TGTGCCAGCAGCCGAATAGCGGGAGGGGGGAGTGAGCAGTTCTTC
>NA|NA|TRBV5-6|TRBJ2-1
CASSLGLKGSVYNEQFF
TGTGCCAGCAGCTTGGGTCTTAAGGGGTCGGTCTACAATGAGCAGTTCTTC
>NA|TRBD2|TRBV5-1|TRBJ2-1
CASSLVASGAYFNEQFF
TGCGCCAGCAGCTTGGTGGCTAGCGGGGCTTACTTCAATGAGCAGTTCTTC
>NA|NA|TRBV10-1|TRBJ2-2
CASSGQPSNTGELFF
TGCGCCAGCAGTGGACAGCCCTCGAACACCGGGGAGCTGTTTTTT
>NA|NA|TRBV27|TRBJ2-7
CASSLSHRGGYEQYF
TGTGCCAGCAGTTTATCCCACAGGGGAGGCTACGAGCAGTACTTC
>NA|TRBD1|TRBV6-1|TRBJ1-6
CASSEAPGQGKSPLHF
TGTGCCAGCAGTGAAGCACCGGGACAGGGTAAATCACCCCTCCACTTT
>NA|NA|TRBV14|TRBJ2-7
CASSPRLWGGVYEQYF
TGTGCCAGCAGCCCACGTTTGTGGGGAGGAGTCTACGAGCAGTACTTC
>NA|NA|TRBV28|TRBJ2-7
CASTLGRVITYEQYF
TGTGCCAGCACCTTGGGCAGAGTTATTACCTACGAGCAGTACTTC
>NA|NA|TRBV28|TRBJ1-1
CASSLRLAEAFF
TGTGCCAGCAGTTTAAGACTCGCTGAAGCTTTCTTT
>NA|NA|TRBV20-1|TRBJ1-5
CSARGYNSQHF
TGCAGTGCTAGAGGATACAATTCCCAGCATTTT
>NA|NA|TRBV19|TRBJ1-5
CASSRSRDTNQPQHF
TGTGCCAGTAGTAGGAGCCGGGACACAAATCAGCCCCAGCATTTT
>NA|NA|TRBV28|TRBJ2-7
CASSLNGRVQYF
TGTGCCAGCAGTTTGAATGGGCGGGTTCAGTACTTC
>NA|NA|TRBV11-2|TRBJ2-1
CASSLHSEQFF
TGTGCCAGCAGCTTACACAGTGAGCAGTTCTTC
>NA|NA|TRBV27|TRBJ1-2
CASSPLGRGSEGYTF
TGTGCCAGCAGTCCACTAGGGCGGGGGAGTGAGGGCTACACCTTC
>NA|NA|TRBV4-1|TRBJ2-3
CASSHLEGPDTQYF
TGCGCCAGCAGCCATTTGGAGGGCCCAGATACGCAGTATTTT
>NA|NA|TRBV24-1|TRBJ2-2
CATSDSDRDYSGTGELFF
TGTGCCACCAGTGACTCGGACCGGGATTATTCCGGTACTGGGGAGCTGTTTTTT
>NA|TRBD1|TRBV18|TRBJ2-7
CASSTGTDAGEQYF
TGTGCCAGCTCAACCGGGACAGACGCTGGGGAGCAGTACTTC
>NA|TRBD1|TRBV14|TRBJ2-5
CASSQDAPITGGLREETQYF
TGTGCCAGCAGCCAAGATGCACCGATAACAGGGGGCCTACGGGAAGAGACCCAGTACTTC
>NA|NA|TRBV2|TRBJ2-1
CASSELGYNEQFF
TGTGCCAGCAGTGAACTAGGCTACAATGAGCAGTTCTTC
>NA|NA|TRBV9|TRBJ2-4
CASSVPTGKNIQYF
TGTGCCAGCAGCGTCCCCACGGGCAAAAACATTCAGTACTTC
>NA|TRBD2|TRBV6-5|TRBJ2-7
CASSYSSSGSDWEQYF
TGTGCCAGCAGTTACTCGAGCAGCGGGAGCGATTGGGAGCAGTACTTC
>NA|TRBD1|TRBV5-8|TRBJ1-3
CASSRGQGDTIYF
TGTGCCAGCAGCCGGGGACAGGGGGACACCATATATTTT
>once|NA|TRBV7-8|TRBJ1-2
CASSLAGESASVNYGYTF
TGTGCCAGCAGCTTAGCAGGGGAATCAGCCTCCGTTAACTATGGCTACACCTTC
>once|TRBD2|TRBV5-1|TRBJ2-5
CASSLPSGTSGAYQETQYF
TGCGCCAGCAGCCTACCATCCGGGACTAGCGGGGCATACCAAGAGACCCAGTACTTC
>NA|TRBD2|TRBV6-4|TRBJ2-1
CASSDSSGRPHNEQFF
TGTGCCAGCAGTGACTCTAGCGGGAGGCCCCACAATGAGCAGTTCTTC
>few|NA|TRBV3-1/TRBV3-2|TRBJ1-3
CASSQGPSGENTIYF
TGTGCCAGCAGCCAAGGGCCCTCCGGAGAAAACACCATATATTTT
>NA|NA|TRBV28|TRBJ2-7
CASNSGQTWNEQYF
TGTGCCAGCAACTCGGGACAAACTTGGAACGAGCAGTACTTC
>NA|TRBD1|TRBV18|TRBJ2-6
CASSLGQVTNSGANVLTF
TGTGCCAGCTCACTGGGACAGGTGACCAACTCTGGGGCCAACGTCCTGACTTTC
>NA|TRBD1|TRBV5-6|TRBJ2-3
CASSFPTGTRDRGSDTQYF
TGTGCCAGCAGCTTCCCCACGGGGACTCGGGACAGGGGTTCAGATACGCAGTATTTT
>NA|NA|TRBV28|TRBJ2-3
CASNGQLTSTDTQYF
TGTGCCAGCAACGGACAGCTTACTAGCACAGATACGCAGTATTTT
>NA|NA|TRBV28|TRBJ1-4
CASSLNSAGVSEKLFF
TGTGCCAGCAGTTTAAATTCCGCAGGGGTTAGTGAAAAACTGTTTTTT
>NA|TRBD2|TRBV27|TRBJ2-1
CASSSRTSGRANEQFF
TGTGCCAGCAGTTCCAGGACTAGCGGGAGGGCCAATGAGCAGTTCTTC